A selection of T cell receptor beta chains follows, all from one sample in a study of PD-1 blockade in classical Hodgkin lymphoma. The method was immunoSEQ multiplex PCR; TCRdb's version includes in-frame clones alone and lacks a portion of them. The sample has under 30,000 clones; 71% are singletons. The sequencing used peripheral blood mononuclear cells (PBMCs), collected at baseline. Receptors were obtained from a human donor with classical Hodgkin lymphoma. The CDR3 runs from the conserved cysteine through the conserved F or W. The order of the fields is V gene, J gene, clone size, CDR3 length, D gene, CDR3 protein, CDR3 DNA. The D gene is left open where the match is weak. Rows may omit the clone size; those that give it use once, few, many or a size class.

TRBV4-3	TRBJ2-7	.	16	TRBD1	CASSQDWTGSTYEQYF	TGCGCCAGCAGCCAAGATTGGACAGGCTCAACCTACGAGCAGTACTTC
TRBV19	TRBJ2-5	.	15	.	CASSILPSGQETQYF	TGTGCCAGTAGTATACTGCCCAGCGGGCAAGAGACCCAGTACTTC
TRBV7-8	TRBJ2-3	.	15	.	CASSGGGPGTDTQYF	TGTGCCAGCAGCGGAGGGGGGCCGGGGACAGATACGCAGTATTTT
TRBV6-5	TRBJ2-4	.	15	.	CASLDGQGLKNIQYF	TGTGCCAGCCTCGACGGGCAGGGGTTAAAAAACATTCAGTACTTC
TRBV6-5	TRBJ1-1	.	15	TRBD1	CASSLKPTGRAEAFF	TGTGCCAGCAGCTTAAAACCGACAGGGAGGGCTGAAGCTTTCTTT
TRBV28	TRBJ2-5	.	16	TRBD2	CASSLYGGRARETQYF	TGTGCCAGCAGTTTGTATGGGGGGAGGGCCAGGGAGACCCAGTACTTC
TRBV19	TRBJ2-7	once	14	TRBD1	CASRAGTGIYEQYF	TGTGCCAGTCGGGCCGGGACAGGAATTTACGAGCAGTACTTC
TRBV28	TRBJ1-1	medium-sized	12	.	CASSLQQGEAFF	TGTGCCAGCAGTTTACAGCAAGGGGAAGCTTTCTTT
TRBV4-2	TRBJ2-1	.	16	TRBD2	CASSQDGGSSYNEQFF	TGTGCCAGCAGCCAAGACGGCGGGAGCTCCTACAATGAGCAGTTCTTC
TRBV5-1	TRBJ1-2	.	15	.	CASSLVGGFTYGYTF	TGCGCCAGCAGCTTGGTGGGAGGGTTTACCTATGGCTACACCTTC
TRBV10-2	TRBJ1-1	once	13	.	CASLHSLNTEAFF	TGCGCCAGCCTACACAGCCTGAACACTGAAGCTTTCTTT
TRBV10-3	TRBJ1-5	.	13	.	CAISAGDNQPQHF	TGTGCCATCAGTGCCGGGGACAATCAGCCCCAGCATTTT
TRBV30	TRBJ2-7	.	14	.	CAWSMKYPYAEQYF	TGTGCCTGGAGTATGAAGTACCCCTACGCTGAGCAGTACTTC
TRBV7-2	TRBJ2-1	once	13	.	CASSLALANEQFF	TGTGCCAGCAGCTTAGCCTTGGCAAATGAGCAGTTCTTC
TRBV28	TRBJ2-4	.	17	TRBD2	CASSHLAGKAGANIQYF	TGTGCCAGCAGCCATCTAGCGGGAAAGGCCGGAGCTAACATTCAGTACTTC
TRBV6-6	TRBJ2-6	.	13	.	CASSSSGANVLTF	TGTGCCAGCAGTTCGTCTGGGGCCAACGTCCTGACTTTC
TRBV4-3	TRBJ2-3	.	21	TRBD2	CASSQAGALAGAVTSTDTQYF	TGCGCCAGCAGCCAAGCCGGGGCACTAGCGGGGGCCGTCACGAGCACAGATACGCAGTATTTT
TRBV2	TRBJ2-2	.	14	.	CASSEEMNTGELFF	TGTGCCAGCAGTGAGGAGATGAACACCGGGGAGCTGTTTTTT
TRBV6-1	TRBJ2-1	.	19	TRBD2	CASSDLAGASGSRDNEQFF	TGTGCCAGCAGTGATCTTGCTGGCGCTAGCGGGAGTCGAGACAATGAGCAGTTCTTC
TRBV6-5	TRBJ2-2	.	10	.	CASATGELFF	TGTGCCAGCGCTACCGGGGAGCTGTTTTTT
TRBV28	TRBJ1-3	.	13	.	CASSPRPGNTIYF	TGTGCCAGCAGTCCCCGCCCTGGAAACACCATATATTTT
TRBV6-6	TRBJ2-1	.	16	.	CASSYGRAIMPDEQFF	TGTGCCAGCAGTTACGGCAGGGCAATAATGCCCGATGAGCAGTTCTTC
TRBV27	TRBJ1-6	few	15	TRBD1	CASSLTGAGNSPLHF	TGTGCCAGCAGTTTGACAGGGGCGGGTAATTCACCCCTCCACTTT
TRBV28	TRBJ2-7	.	14	TRBD1	CAVRAGQGSHEQYF	TGTGCCGTACGAGCTGGACAGGGGAGCCACGAGCAGTACTTC
TRBV19	TRBJ1-2	few	13	TRBD1	CASSIAQGPGYTF	TGTGCCAGTAGTATCGCACAGGGGCCTGGCTACACCTTC
TRBV7-9	TRBJ1-2	medium-sized	17	TRBD1	CASTKGQEIVGVYGYTF	TGTGCCAGCACAAAGGGACAGGAAATCGTTGGGGTCTATGGCTACACCTTC
TRBV21-1	TRBJ1-4	once	16	.	CASSKVGAEMDEKLFF	TGTGCCAGCAGCAAAGTAGGGGCAGAAATGGATGAAAAACTGTTTTTT
TRBV6-5	TRBJ2-5	.	15	.	CASSIRQTLQETQYF	TGTGCCAGCAGTATCAGACAGACACTGCAAGAGACCCAGTACTTC
TRBV4-3	TRBJ2-2	.	16	.	CASSQFWGLNTGELFF	TGCGCCAGCAGCCAGTTTTGGGGACTGAACACCGGGGAGCTGTTTTTT
TRBV5-6	TRBJ2-2	.	15	.	CASSLKGRLAGELFF	TGTGCCAGCAGCTTGAAGGGGCGATTAGCCGGGGAGCTGTTTTTT
TRBV28	TRBJ2-5	.	14	TRBD1	CASRTQGAGETQYF	TGTGCCAGCAGGACGCAGGGGGCGGGGGAGACCCAGTACTTC
TRBV10-3	TRBJ2-3	.	23	TRBD2	CAISEPSWGTSGSEVPSTDTQYF	TGTGCCATCAGTGAGCCGTCGTGGGGGACTAGCGGGAGTGAGGTCCCTTCCACAGATACGCAGTATTTT
TRBV28	TRBJ2-1	.	13	.	CASRDVVNNEQFF	TGTGCCAGCCGGGACGTCGTAAACAATGAGCAGTTCTTC
TRBV7-2	TRBJ1-5	.	16	TRBD1	CASSKTGVAGNQPQHF	TGTGCCAGCAGCAAGACAGGGGTTGCGGGCAATCAGCCCCAGCATTTT
TRBV7-9	TRBJ2-6	.	17	.	CASSFGGTSSGANVLTF	TGTGCCAGCAGCTTCGGCGGAACGAGCTCTGGGGCCAACGTCCTGACTTTC
TRBV19	TRBJ2-2	.	12	.	CASSLLTGELFF	TGTGCCAGTAGTCTACTAACCGGGGAGCTGTTTTTT
TRBV27	TRBJ2-5	.	15	.	CASSSKRHVQETQYF	TGTGCCAGCAGTTCCAAACGACATGTCCAAGAGACCCAGTACTTC
TRBV10-3	TRBJ2-7	.	13	.	CAISESQGGEQYF	TGTGCCATCAGTGAGTCACAGGGTGGCGAGCAGTACTTC
TRBV7-9	TRBJ2-7	few	12	.	CASSLGDYEQYF	TGTGCCAGCAGCTTGGGAGATTACGAGCAGTACTTC
TRBV5-1	TRBJ2-1	.	14	TRBD1	CASSRTGVLNEQFF	TGCGCCAGCAGCAGAACAGGGGTATTGAATGAGCAGTTCTTC
TRBV7-3	TRBJ2-1	.	13	.	CASSRDQGYEQFF	TGTGCCAGCAGCCGGGACCAGGGGTATGAGCAGTTCTTC
TRBV7-2	TRBJ1-2	.	15	.	CASSSGVDRLYGYTF	TGTGCCAGCAGCTCCGGGGTGGACCGCCTTTATGGCTACACCTTC
TRBV19	TRBJ1-2	.	15	TRBD1	CASSPNPGGRNGYTF	TGTGCCAGTAGCCCCAACCCAGGGGGCAGAAATGGCTACACCTTC
TRBV7-2	TRBJ2-5	.	14	TRBD1	CASSHGTGGETQYF	TGTGCCAGCAGCCACGGGACAGGGGGAGAGACCCAGTACTTC
TRBV11-1	TRBJ1-1	.	14	.	CASSPDLKNTEAFF	TGTGCCAGCAGCCCAGATCTTAAGAACACTGAAGCTTTCTTT
TRBV7-9	TRBJ2-5	.	15	TRBD2	CASSLLRGFQETQYF	TGTGCCAGCAGCTTATTGCGGGGGTTCCAAGAGACCCAGTACTTC
TRBV19	TRBJ1-5	.	18	.	CASSILGVSVYSNQPQHF	TGTGCCAGTAGTATTTTGGGAGTAAGCGTCTATAGCAATCAGCCCCAGCATTTT
TRBV19	TRBJ1-2	.	14	.	CASSWVGDNYGYTF	TGTGCCAGTAGTTGGGTCGGGGACAACTATGGCTACACCTTC
TRBV5-1	TRBJ2-2	.	16	TRBD1	CASSSWTGANTGELFF	TGCGCCAGCAGCTCCTGGACAGGGGCGAACACCGGGGAGCTGTTTTTT
TRBV5-1	TRBJ1-1	.	15	.	CASSTNTGLNTEAFF	TGCGCCAGCAGCACAAACACAGGTCTGAACACTGAAGCTTTCTTT
TRBV9	TRBJ1-1	.	14	.	CASSEGWVNTEAFF	TGTGCCAGCAGCGAGGGATGGGTGAACACTGAAGCTTTCTTT
TRBV28	TRBJ2-4	.	15	.	CASSWQGMGKNIQYF	TGTGCCAGCAGTTGGCAGGGTATGGGCAAAAACATTCAGTACTTC
TRBV28	TRBJ2-4	.	16	.	CASSLSPGGAQNIQYF	TGTGCCAGCAGTTTATCCCCTGGAGGGGCCCAAAACATTCAGTACTTC
TRBV9	TRBJ2-3	.	16	TRBD2	CASSAGLAGGTDTQYF	TGTGCCAGCAGCGCGGGACTAGCGGGGGGCACAGATACGCAGTATTTT